The T cell receptor beta chain described here comes from a study of blood T cell repertoires in COVID-19. Overall study context: Whether acute or convalescent, the COVID-19 samples came from the United States, Italy and Spain.

In the original analysis: Reference gene primer amplification yielded estimated nucleated cell counts. Clones were read by immunoSEQ multiplex PCR, and TCRdb kept only the in-frame ones, dropping some. V and J calls and clone size are given by that table; D and trimming were obtained from the DNA. The table records around 140,000 clones, 80% to 90% of them present only once. V shed 0 bases and J shed 1 base, with 12 bases lying between them. Germline V lookup: CDR1 MNHEY, CDR2 SVGEGT. The CDR3 totals 16 residues. The rearrangement joins TRBV6-2 or TRBV6-3 to TRBJ1-1; no definite D call. Sequenced sample: peripheral blood. The receptor was isolated from a man aged 50 to 59 with active COVID-19. The CDR3 nucleotides read TGTGCCAGCAGTTACTCCCTTGAGGGAGCGAACACTGAAGCTTTCTTT. Amino acid sequence: CASSYSLEGANTEAFF.